Below, 10 T cell receptor beta chains from the same sample are listed, as sequenced in a study of T cell clones after liver transplantation. This table comes from immunoSEQ multiplex PCR, and its TCRdb copy is limited to in-frame clones, with some not included. This sample has fewer than 110,000 clones, with about 86% found just once. Specimen: CD4+ T cells from blood, collected around 44 months after liver transplant. These receptors all stem from a human patient who received a liver transplant. The graft donor may have contributed some T cells.

The V and J genes are TRBV27 and TRBJ2-1; 10 positions match TRBD2. From germline, CDR1 is MNHEY and CDR2 SMNVEV (reference sequence). CDR3 length equals 14 residues. V shed 4 bases, J shed 5 bases, and the junction held 2 bases outside the gene matches. The CDR3 here is CASSSGLADNEQFF. CDR3 bases: TGTGCCAGCAGTTCAGGACTAGCGGACAATGAGCAGTTCTTC.

The chain couples TRBV9 to TRBJ2-5, with 9 bases lining up with TRBD2. The CDR3 totals 15 residues. The V gene's germline CDR1 is SGDLS and CDR2 YYNGEE. The V gene end was trimmed by 1 base and the J gene end by 2 bases; junction bases not matched to a gene: 3. In DNA, the CDR3 is TGTGCCAGCAGCGTAATGGCGGGGGGGCAAGAGACCCAGTACTTC. This translates into CASSVMAGGQETQYF.

The chain employs TRBV6-5 and TRBJ2-2, with D unresolved. Germline-derived CDR1 and CDR2 are MNHEY and SVGAGI. CDR3 length: 16 residues. V was shortened by 2 bases and J by 1 base, with 11 bases between the two germline ends. The CDR3 loop reads CASSYPLGLNTGELFF. The CDR3 nucleotides read TGTGCCAGCAGTTACCCCCTTGGCCTGAACACCGGGGAGCTGTTTTTT.

In regard to this clone: The sample carries other DNA sequences with the same CDR3. The J gene is TRBJ1-3, the V gene TRBV7-3, with 11 bases that match TRBD1. Germline V gene data show CDR1 as SGHTA and CDR2 as FQGTGA. There are 16 residues in the CDR3. The ends lost 5 bases at V and 2 bases at J; junction bases unmatched: 5. The CDR3 nucleotides are TGTGCCAGCAGCCCCGGGACAGGGGGGACTGGAAACACCATATATTTT. The encoded protein is CASSPGTGGTGNTIYF. The entire variable domain, with the rest obtained from reference TRBV7-3 and TRBJ1-3, is as follows: GAGVSQTPSNKVTEKGKYVELRCDPISGHTALYWYRQSLGQGPEFLIYFQGTGAADDSGLPNDRFFAVRPEGSVSTLKIQRTERGDSAVYLCASSPGTGGTGNTIYFGEGSWLTVV.

The chain carries TRBV20-1 and TRBJ1-1, with no clear D. The germline CDR1 and CDR2 sequences are DFQATT and SNEGSKA (reference sequence). Trimming cost V 7 bases and J 4 bases, with 1 base left between them. The length of the CDR3 is 8 residues. The CDR3 protein is CSGTEAFF. Written as DNA, the CDR3 is TGCAGTGGCACTGAAGCTTTCTTT.

This clone was seen a few times. The gene calls are TRBV29-1 and TRBJ1-1; the D is unclear. CDR3 length equals 10 residues. The V and J ends lost 8 bases and 4 bases respectively, with 8 bases between them. Looked up from germline, CDR1 is SQVTM and CDR2 is ANQGSEA. In DNA, the CDR3 is TGCAGCATTGCGGCCACTGAAGCTTTCTTT. Protein: CSIAATEAFF.

The J gene is TRBJ1-1, the V gene TRBV5-1; 8 nucleotides line up with TRBD1. Germline V gene sequence: CDR1 SGHRS, CDR2 YFSETQ. This CDR3 region has 15 residues. Germline trimming cut 0 bases from V and 5 bases from J; bases unmatched to any gene: 6. Here the CDR3 DNA reads TGCGCCAGCAGCTTGGCAGGGGGCACATATACTGAAGCTTTCTTT. Residues: CASSLAGGTYTEAFF. Combining the CDR3 with reference TRBV5-1 and TRBJ1-1 gives the whole variable domain KAGVTQTPRYLIKTRGQQVTLSCSPISGHRSVSWYQQTPGQGLQFLFEYFSETQRNKGNFPGRFSGRQFSNSRSEMNVSTLELGDSALYLCASSLAGGTYTEAFFGQGTRLTVV.

This sequence joins TRBV5-6 and TRBJ1-1; no clear D gene. Trimming shortened V by 6 bases and J by 10 bases, and 16 bases separated the two germline ends. The CDR3 extends over 12 amino acids. The germline gives CDR1 SGHDT, CDR2 YYEEEE. In DNA form, the CDR3 reads TGTGCCAGCACTCATAGGATAGGTTCAGCTTTCTTT. The encoded protein is CASTHRIGSAFF.

J is TRBJ2-5 and V is TRBV27, with a possible D match to TRBD2 (6 bases). The germline CDR1 and CDR2 sequences are MNHEY and SMNVEV (reference sequence). CDR3 length: 14 residues. Trimming pared 6 bases from V and 7 bases from J, leaving 18 bases between. Written as DNA, the CDR3 is TGTGCCAGCAGGATCGACAGACCCGGGGGGACCCAGTACTTC. Translating it yields CASRIDRPGGTQYF.

This chain links TRBV5-1 with TRBJ2-1, with 7 bases fitting TRBD1. V lost 4 bases to trimming and J lost 7 bases; unmatched junction nucleotides: 5. Germline V gene lookup returns CDR1 SGHRS and CDR2 YFSETQ. There are 13 residues in the CDR3. The CDR3 loop is CASSPGTANEQFF. For the CDR3, the DNA is TGCGCCAGCAGCCCGGGGACAGCAAATGAGCAGTTCTTC.